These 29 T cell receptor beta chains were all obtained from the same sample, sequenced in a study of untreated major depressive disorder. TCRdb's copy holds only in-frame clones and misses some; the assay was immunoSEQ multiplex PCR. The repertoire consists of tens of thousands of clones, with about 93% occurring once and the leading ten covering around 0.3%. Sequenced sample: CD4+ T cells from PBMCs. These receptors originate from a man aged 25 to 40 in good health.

CDR3 in DNA: TGTGCCAGCAGCCGTCAGGGACTAGCGGTCCGCACAGATACGCAGTATTTT. This codes for CASSRQGLAVRTDTQYF. The chain joins TRBV7-2 to TRBJ2-3, with 11 bases identical to TRBD2. The CDR3 extends over 17 amino acids. V lost 5 bases, J lost 1 base, and 8 bases stayed unmatched. Germline lookup yields CDR1 SGHTA and CDR2 FQGNSA. Full variable domain (missing parts from reference TRBV7-2 and TRBJ2-3): GAGVSQSPSNKVTEKGKDVELRCDPISGHTALYWYRQSLGQGLEFLIYFQGNSAPDKSGLPSDRFSAERTGGSVSTLTIQRTQQEDSAVYLCASSRQGLAVRTDTQYFGPGTRLTVL.

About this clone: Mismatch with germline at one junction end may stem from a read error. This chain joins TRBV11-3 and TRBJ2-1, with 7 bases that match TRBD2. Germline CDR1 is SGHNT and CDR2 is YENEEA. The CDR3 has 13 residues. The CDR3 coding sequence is TGTGCCAGCAGCTCCCCGGTTGCGGGAGCCATAGTCTTC. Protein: CASSSPVAGAIVF.

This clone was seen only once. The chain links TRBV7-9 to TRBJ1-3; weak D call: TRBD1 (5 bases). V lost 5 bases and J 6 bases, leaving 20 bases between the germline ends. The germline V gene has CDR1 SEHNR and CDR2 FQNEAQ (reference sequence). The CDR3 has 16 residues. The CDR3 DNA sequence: TGTGCCAGCAGCCCACCGGAGTCAGGGAGGTTAAACACCATATATTTT. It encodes CASSPPESGRLNTIYF.

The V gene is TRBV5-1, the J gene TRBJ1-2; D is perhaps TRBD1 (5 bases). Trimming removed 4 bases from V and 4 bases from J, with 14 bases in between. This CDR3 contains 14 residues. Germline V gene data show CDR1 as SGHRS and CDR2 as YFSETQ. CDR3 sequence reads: CASSSRGSPYGYTF. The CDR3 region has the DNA TGCGCCAGCAGCAGTCGGGGGAGCCCCTATGGCTACACCTTC.

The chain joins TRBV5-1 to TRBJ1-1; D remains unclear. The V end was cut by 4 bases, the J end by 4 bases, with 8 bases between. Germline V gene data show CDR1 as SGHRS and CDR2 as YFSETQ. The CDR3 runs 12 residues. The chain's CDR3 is CASSAGVTEAFF. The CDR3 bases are TGCGCCAGCAGCGCAGGCGTCACTGAAGCTTTCTTT.

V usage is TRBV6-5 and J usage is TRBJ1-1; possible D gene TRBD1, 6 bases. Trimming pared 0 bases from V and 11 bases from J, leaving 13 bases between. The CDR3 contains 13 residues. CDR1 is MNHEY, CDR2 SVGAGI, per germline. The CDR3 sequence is CASSYSPQGMAFF. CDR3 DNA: TGTGCCAGCAGTTACTCCCCGCAGGGGATGGCTTTCTTT.

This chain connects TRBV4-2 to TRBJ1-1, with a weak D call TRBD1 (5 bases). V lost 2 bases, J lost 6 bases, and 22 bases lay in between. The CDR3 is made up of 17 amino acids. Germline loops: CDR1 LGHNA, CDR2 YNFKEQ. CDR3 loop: CASSQRSGPGGSAEAFF. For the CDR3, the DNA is TGTGCCAGCAGCCAACGGAGTGGGCCGGGGGGTAGCGCTGAAGCTTTCTTT.

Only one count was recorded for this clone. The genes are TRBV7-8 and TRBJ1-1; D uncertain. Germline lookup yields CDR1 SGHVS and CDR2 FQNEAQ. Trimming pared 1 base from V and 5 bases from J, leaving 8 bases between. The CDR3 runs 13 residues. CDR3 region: CASSLVQPTEAFF. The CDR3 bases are TGTGCCAGCAGCTTAGTACAGCCTACTGAAGCTTTCTTT. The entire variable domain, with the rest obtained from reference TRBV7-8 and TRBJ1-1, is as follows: GAGVSQSPRYKVAKRGQDVALRCDPISGHVSLFWYQQALGQGPEFLTYFQNEAQLDKSGLPSDRFFAERPEGSVSTLKIQRTQQEDSAVYLCASSLVQPTEAFFGQGTRLTVV.

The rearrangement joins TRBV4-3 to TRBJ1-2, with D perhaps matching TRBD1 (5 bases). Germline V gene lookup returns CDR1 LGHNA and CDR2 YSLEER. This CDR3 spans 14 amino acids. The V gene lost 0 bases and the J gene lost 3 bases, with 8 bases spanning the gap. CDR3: CASSQEIRDYGYTF. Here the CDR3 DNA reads TGCGCCAGCAGCCAAGAGATCAGGGACTATGGCTACACCTTC.

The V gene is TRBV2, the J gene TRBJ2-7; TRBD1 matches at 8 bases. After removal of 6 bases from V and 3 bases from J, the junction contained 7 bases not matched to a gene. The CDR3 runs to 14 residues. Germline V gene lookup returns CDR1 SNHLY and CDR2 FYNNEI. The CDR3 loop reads CASSNTGGYYEQYF. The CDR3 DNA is TGTGCCAGCAGCAATACAGGGGGTTACTACGAGCAGTACTTC.

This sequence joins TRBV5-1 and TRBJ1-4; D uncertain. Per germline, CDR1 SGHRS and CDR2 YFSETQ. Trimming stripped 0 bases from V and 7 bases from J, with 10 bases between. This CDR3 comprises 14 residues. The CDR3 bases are TGCGCCAGCAGCTTGGGCACCGCCGCTGAAAAACTGTTTTTT. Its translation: CASSLGTAAEKLFF. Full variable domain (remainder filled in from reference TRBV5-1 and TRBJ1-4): KAGVTQTPRYLIKTRGQQVTLSCSPISGHRSVSWYQQTPGQGLQFLFEYFSETQRNKGNFPGRFSGRQFSNSRSEMNVSTLELGDSALYLCASSLGTAAEKLFFGSGTQLSVL.

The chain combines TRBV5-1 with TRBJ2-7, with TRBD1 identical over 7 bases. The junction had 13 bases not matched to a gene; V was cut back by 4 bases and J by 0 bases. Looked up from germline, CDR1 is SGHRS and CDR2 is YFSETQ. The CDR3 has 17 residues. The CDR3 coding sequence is TGCGCCAGCAGCGAAGTACCACCGGGACAGCTCTCCTACGAGCAGTACTTC. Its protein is CASSEVPPGQLSYEQYF.

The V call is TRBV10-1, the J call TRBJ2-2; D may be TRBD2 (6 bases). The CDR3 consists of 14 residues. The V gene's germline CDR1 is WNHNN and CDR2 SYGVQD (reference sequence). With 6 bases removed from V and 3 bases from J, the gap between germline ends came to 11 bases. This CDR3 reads CASSREVYTGELFF. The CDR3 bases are TGCGCCAGCAGCAGGGAGGTTTACACCGGGGAGCTGTTTTTT.

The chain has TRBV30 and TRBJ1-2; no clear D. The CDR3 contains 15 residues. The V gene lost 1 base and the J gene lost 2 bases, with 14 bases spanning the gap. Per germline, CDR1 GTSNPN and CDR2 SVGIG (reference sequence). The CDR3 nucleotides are TGTGCCTGGAGTGCCCCGGACCTGGGGAACTATGGCTACACCTTC. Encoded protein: CAWSAPDLGNYGYTF.

As DNA, the CDR3 is TGTGCCAGCAGCAAAATGCCGGGGGCCAGTCATGAAAAACTGTTTTTT. The encoded protein is CASSKMPGASHEKLFF. V and J are TRBV7-8 and TRBJ1-4, with a possible D match to TRBD1 (6 bases). Germline CDR1 and CDR2: SGHVS and FQNEAQ. The CDR3 loop spans 16 amino acids. Trimming cost V 5 bases and J 6 bases, with 19 bases left between them.

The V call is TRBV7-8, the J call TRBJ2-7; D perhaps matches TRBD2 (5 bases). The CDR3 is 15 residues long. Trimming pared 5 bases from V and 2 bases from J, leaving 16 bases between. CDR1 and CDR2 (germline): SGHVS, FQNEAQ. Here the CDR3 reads CASSHARIGAYEQYF. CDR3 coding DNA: TGTGCCAGCAGCCACGCTAGAATCGGGGCCTACGAGCAGTACTTC. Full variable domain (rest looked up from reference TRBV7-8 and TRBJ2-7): GAGVSQSPRYKVAKRGQDVALRCDPISGHVSLFWYQQALGQGPEFLTYFQNEAQLDKSGLPSDRFFAERPEGSVSTLKIQRTQQEDSAVYLCASSHARIGAYEQYFGPGTRLTVT.

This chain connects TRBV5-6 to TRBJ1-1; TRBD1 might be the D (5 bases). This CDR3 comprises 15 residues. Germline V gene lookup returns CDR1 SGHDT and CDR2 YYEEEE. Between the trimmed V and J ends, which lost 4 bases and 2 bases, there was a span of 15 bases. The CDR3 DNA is TGTGCCAGCAGCACTCGACCGGGGACTAACACTGAAGCTTTCTTT. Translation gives CASSTRPGTNTEAFF.

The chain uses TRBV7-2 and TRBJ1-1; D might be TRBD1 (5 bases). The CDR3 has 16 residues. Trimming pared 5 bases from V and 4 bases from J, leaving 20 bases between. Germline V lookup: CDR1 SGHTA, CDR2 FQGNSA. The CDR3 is CASSQVRTLPGTEAFF. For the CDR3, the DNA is TGTGCCAGCAGCCAGGTGAGGACACTCCCGGGCACTGAAGCTTTCTTT.

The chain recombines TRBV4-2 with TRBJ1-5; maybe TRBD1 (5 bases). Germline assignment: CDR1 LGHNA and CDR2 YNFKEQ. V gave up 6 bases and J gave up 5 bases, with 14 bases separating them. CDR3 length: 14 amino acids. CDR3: CASSPGVGDQPQHF. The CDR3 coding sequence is TGTGCCAGCAGTCCGGGGGTCGGTGATCAGCCCCAGCATTTT.

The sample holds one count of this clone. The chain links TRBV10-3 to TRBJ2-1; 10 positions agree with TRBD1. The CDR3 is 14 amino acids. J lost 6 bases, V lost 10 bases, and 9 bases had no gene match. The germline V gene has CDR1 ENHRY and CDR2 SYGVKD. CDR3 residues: CATQSGTGANEQFF. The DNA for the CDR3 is TGTGCCACTCAATCCGGGACAGGGGCCAATGAGCAGTTCTTC.

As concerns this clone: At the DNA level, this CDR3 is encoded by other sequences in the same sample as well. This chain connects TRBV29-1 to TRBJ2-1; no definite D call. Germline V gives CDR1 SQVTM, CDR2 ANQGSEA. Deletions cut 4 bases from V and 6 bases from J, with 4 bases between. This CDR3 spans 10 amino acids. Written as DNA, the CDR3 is TGCAGCGTTGGGCTCAATGAGCAGTTCTTC. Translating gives CSVGLNEQFF.

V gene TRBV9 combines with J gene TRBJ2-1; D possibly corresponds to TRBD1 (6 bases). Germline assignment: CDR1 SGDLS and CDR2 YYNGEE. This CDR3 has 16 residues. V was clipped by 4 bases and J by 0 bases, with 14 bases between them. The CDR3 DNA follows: TGTGCCAGCAGCACTACAGGGTATAGCTCCTACAATGAGCAGTTCTTC. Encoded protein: CASSTTGYSSYNEQFF.

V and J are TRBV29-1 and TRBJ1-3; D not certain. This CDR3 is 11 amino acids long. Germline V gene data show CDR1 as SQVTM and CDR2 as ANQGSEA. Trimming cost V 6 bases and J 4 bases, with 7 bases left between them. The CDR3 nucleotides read TGCAGCGTGGAGGGAGGAAACACCATATATTTT. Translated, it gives CSVEGGNTIYF.

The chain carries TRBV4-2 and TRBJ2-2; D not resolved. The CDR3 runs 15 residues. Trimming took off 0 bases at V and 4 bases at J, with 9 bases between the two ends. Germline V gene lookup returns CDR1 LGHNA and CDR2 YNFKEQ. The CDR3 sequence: CASSQDRAVTGELFF. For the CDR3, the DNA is TGTGCCAGCAGCCAAGATAGGGCCGTCACCGGGGAGCTGTTTTTT.

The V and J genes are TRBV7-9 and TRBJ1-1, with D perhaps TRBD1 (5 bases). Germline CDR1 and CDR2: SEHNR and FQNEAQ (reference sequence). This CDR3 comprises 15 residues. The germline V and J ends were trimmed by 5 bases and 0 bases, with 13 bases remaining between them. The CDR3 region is CASSLRQLMNTEAFF. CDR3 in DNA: TGTGCCAGCAGCCTGCGACAGCTCATGAACACTGAAGCTTTCTTT.

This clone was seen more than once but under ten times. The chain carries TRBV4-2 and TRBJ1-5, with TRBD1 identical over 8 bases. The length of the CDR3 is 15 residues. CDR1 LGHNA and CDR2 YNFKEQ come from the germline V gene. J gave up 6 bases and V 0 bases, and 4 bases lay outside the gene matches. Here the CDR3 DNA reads TGTGCCAGCAGCCAAGACGGACAGGGCTCTCAGCCCCAGCATTTT. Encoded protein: CASSQDGQGSQPQHF.

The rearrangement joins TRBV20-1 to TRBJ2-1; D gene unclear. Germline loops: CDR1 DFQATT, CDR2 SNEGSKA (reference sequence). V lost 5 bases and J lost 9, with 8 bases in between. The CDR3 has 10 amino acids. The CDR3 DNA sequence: TGCAGTGCTGTGGGTGTTGAGCAGTTCTTC. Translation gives CSAVGVEQFF.

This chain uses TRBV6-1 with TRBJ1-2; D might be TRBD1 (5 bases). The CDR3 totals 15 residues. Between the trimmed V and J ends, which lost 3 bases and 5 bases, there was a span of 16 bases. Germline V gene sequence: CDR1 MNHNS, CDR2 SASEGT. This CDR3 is CASSEGRRVAYGYTF. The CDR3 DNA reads TGTGCCAGCAGTGAGGGGCGCAGGGTCGCTTATGGCTACACCTTC.

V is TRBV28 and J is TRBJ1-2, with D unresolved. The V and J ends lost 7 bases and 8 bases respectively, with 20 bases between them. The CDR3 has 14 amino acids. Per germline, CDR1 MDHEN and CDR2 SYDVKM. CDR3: CASIEDSGRRGYTF. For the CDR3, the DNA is TGTGCCAGCATCGAGGACTCAGGACGTAGGGGCTACACCTTC.